The 26 T cell receptor beta chains presented below share a single source sample, sequenced in a study of T cell changes during pregnancy in multiple sclerosis. Repertoires were generated with immunoSEQ multiplex PCR, while TCRdb's copy carries only in-frame clones and drops some. The table has some 87,000 clones, roughly 96% seen once. Sequences were derived from peripheral blood, sampled in the second trimester of pregnancy. Receptor source: a female donor with multiple sclerosis, enrolled in a pregnancy study.

The rearrangement joins TRBV27 to TRBJ1-2; 7 bases are a match to TRBD1. The CDR3 sequence is 13 residues long. Losses at the gene ends were 3 bases for V and 4 bases for J; bases not matched to a gene: 2. CDR1 and CDR2 from the germline V gene are MNHEY and SMNVEV (reference sequence). DNA of the CDR3: TGTGCCAGCAGTTTCGACAGGGTCTATGGCTACACCTTC. Translating it yields CASSFDRVYGYTF.

The chain links TRBV28 to TRBJ2-7; maybe TRBD2 (6 bases). This CDR3 spans 13 amino acids. Per the germline V gene, CDR1 is MDHEN and CDR2 is SYDVKM. Trimming took off 10 bases at V and 0 bases at J, with 13 bases between the two ends. Here the CDR3 reads CAILGLTSYEQYF. DNA for the CDR3: TGTGCCATCCTGGGACTCACCTCCTACGAGCAGTACTTC.

The chain has TRBV2 and TRBJ2-1; 14 bases are shared with TRBD2. The CDR3 is made up of 14 amino acids. Trimming cost V 6 bases and J 8 bases; bases outside gene matches: 3. Germline-derived CDR1 and CDR2 are SNHLY and FYNNEI. This chain's CDR3 is CASRGTSGSDEQFF. Written as DNA, the CDR3 is TGTGCCAGCAGGGGGACTAGCGGGAGTGATGAGCAGTTCTTC.

The chain has TRBV2 and TRBJ2-7, with 14 bases identical to TRBD2. The CDR3 is made up of 17 amino acids. CDR1 is SNHLY and CDR2 is FYNNEI in the germline V gene. The J segment lost 2 bases and the V segment lost 7 bases, leaving 10 bases of the junction unmatched. The CDR3 sequence: CASTLTSGRAQTYEQYF. DNA of the CDR3: TGTGCCAGCACTCTGACTAGCGGGAGGGCTCAAACCTACGAGCAGTACTTC.

V gene TRBV28 combines with J gene TRBJ2-7; D uncertain. V lost 4 bases and J lost 6, with 7 bases in between. Germline V gene sequence: CDR1 MDHEN, CDR2 SYDVKM. The CDR3 has 11 amino acids. CDR3 loop: CASSSPSEQYF. For the CDR3, the DNA is TGTGCCAGCAGTTCTCCCTCCGAGCAGTACTTC.

The genes are TRBV7-2 and TRBJ1-2, with TRBD1 matching 8 bases. Germline-derived CDR1 and CDR2 are SGHTA and FQGNSA. V trimming: 0 bases; J trimming: 8 bases; junction bases outside the gene matches: 8. This CDR3 has 15 residues. CDR3 sequence (DNA): TGTGCCAGCAGCTTAGCCGCACAGGGGGTAGGGGGCTACACCTTC. It encodes CASSLAAQGVGGYTF.

The rearrangement links TRBV4-1 to TRBJ1-5, with D possibly TRBD1 on 5 matching bases. This CDR3 spans 15 amino acids. V shed 3 bases and J shed 6 bases, with 15 bases lying between them. Germline V gene lookup returns CDR1 MGHRA and CDR2 YSYEKL. The CDR3 loop reads CASSQQGHPGQPQHF. The CDR3, as DNA: TGCGCCAGCAGCCAGCAGGGTCACCCGGGTCAGCCCCAGCATTTT.

This CDR3 reads CASSPGTSGYTGELFF. CDR3 coding DNA: TGTGCCAGCAGCCCTGGGACTAGCGGATACACCGGGGAGCTGTTTTTT. The chain couples TRBV7-2 to TRBJ2-2; 11 bases match TRBD2. The V segment lost 5 bases and the J segment 3 bases; nucleotides outside the gene matches: 5. The CDR3 runs to 16 residues. The germline CDR1 and CDR2 sequences are SGHTA and FQGNSA.

J is TRBJ2-1 and V is TRBV6-5, with 7 nucleotides matching TRBD1. CDR3 length: 15 residues. Germline CDR1 and CDR2: MNHEY and SVGAGI. V shed 1 base, J shed 5 bases, and the junction held 5 bases outside the gene matches. The CDR3 DNA reads as TGTGCCAGCAGTTACTTCCGGACAGGTAACAATGAGCAGTTCTTC. Translated, it gives CASSYFRTGNNEQFF.

The chain has TRBV7-8 and TRBJ1-1, with TRBD1 matching over 7 bases. This CDR3 has 14 residues. The germline V gene encodes CDR1 SGHVS and CDR2 FQNEAQ. J gave up 5 bases and V 2 bases, and 5 bases lay outside the gene matches. CDR3 in DNA: TGTGCCAGCAGCTTACACAGGGGCGAGACTGAAGCTTTCTTT. It translates to CASSLHRGETEAFF. Full variable domain (remainder filled in from reference TRBV7-8 and TRBJ1-1): GAGVSQSPRYKVAKRGQDVALRCDPISGHVSLFWYQQALGQGPEFLTYFQNEAQLDKSGLPSDRFFAERPEGSVSTLKIQRTQQEDSAVYLCASSLHRGETEAFFGQGTRLTVV.

The chain uses TRBV28 and TRBJ2-3, with TRBD2 matching over 10 bases. Trimming removed 3 bases from V and 3 bases from J; junction bases left unmatched: 3. The CDR3 covers 15 residues. The germline V gene encodes CDR1 MDHEN and CDR2 SYDVKM. The CDR3, as DNA: TGTGCCAGCAGTTTTAAAGCGGGAGGGACAGATACGCAGTATTTT. Its translation: CASSFKAGGTDTQYF. Complete variable domain (other parts from reference TRBV28 and TRBJ2-3): DVKVTQSSRYLVKRTGEKVFLECVQDMDHENMFWYRQDPGLGLRLIYFSYDVKMKEKGDIPEGYSVSREKKERFSLILESASTNQTSMYLCASSFKAGGTDTQYFGPGTRLTVL.

This clone was seen a single time. This sequence joins TRBV5-1 and TRBJ1-2; D is undetermined. Between the trimmed V and J ends, which lost 4 bases and 2 bases, there was a span of 15 bases. This CDR3 spans 15 amino acids. Per germline, CDR1 SGHRS and CDR2 YFSETQ. CDR3 sequence reads: CASSGSLGGNYGYTF. In DNA, the CDR3 is TGCGCCAGCAGCGGGAGTCTCGGAGGGAACTATGGCTACACCTTC.

A single count supports this clone. The chain employs TRBV10-1 and TRBJ2-5, with 8 bases fitting TRBD2. The V segment lost 3 bases and the J segment 5 bases; nucleotides outside the gene matches: 5. From germline, CDR1 is WNHNN and CDR2 SYGVQD (reference sequence). The CDR3 sequence is 14 residues long. CDR3 in amino acids: CASSEAGAGETQYF. Here the CDR3 DNA reads TGCGCCAGCAGTGAAGCGGGAGCAGGCGAGACCCAGTACTTC.

The table lists this clone with a few counts. This chain connects TRBV9 to TRBJ2-7; TRBD2 agrees at 13 bases. V gave up 3 bases and J gave up 4 bases; unmatched junction bases: 7. The CDR3 runs 16 residues. Germline CDR1 and CDR2: SGDLS and YYNGEE. CDR3: CASSEGGTSGTYEQYF. CDR3 sequence (DNA): TGTGCCAGCAGCGAGGGGGGGACTAGCGGGACGTACGAGCAGTACTTC.

The chain links TRBV2 to TRBJ2-7; TRBD2 aligns across 8 bases. The ends lost 5 bases at V and 3 bases at J; junction bases unmatched: 12. This CDR3 has 16 amino acids. In germline, CDR1 is SNHLY, CDR2 FYNNEI. CDR3 coding DNA: TGTGCCAGCAGTAAACTCCTAAATCGGGAGGGCTACGAGCAGTACTTC. This sequence encodes CASSKLLNREGYEQYF.

The V and J genes are TRBV28 and TRBJ1-3; the match to TRBD1 covers 8 bases. This CDR3 spans 14 amino acids. With 8 bases clipped from V and 5 bases from J, the junction kept 8 bases outside the gene matches. CDR1 MDHEN and CDR2 SYDVKM come from the germline V gene. The CDR3 nucleotides read TGTGCCAGCCGTGGACAGGGTAGGCGAAACACCATATATTTT. Its protein is CASRGQGRRNTIYF.

The V gene is TRBV30, the J gene TRBJ2-7; 16 bases align to TRBD2. Germline V gives CDR1 GTSNPN, CDR2 SVGIG (reference sequence). The CDR3 runs 16 residues. Germline trimming cut 3 bases from V and 2 bases from J; bases unmatched to any gene: 4. The CDR3 protein is CAWSQGLAGGTYEQYF. The CDR3 region has the DNA TGTGCCTGGAGCCAGGGACTAGCGGGAGGGACCTACGAGCAGTACTTC.

The rearrangement uses TRBV7-2 and TRBJ1-2, with 12 bases lining up with TRBD1. Trimming removed 4 bases from V and 8 bases from J; junction bases left unmatched: 5. The V gene's germline CDR1 is SGHTA and CDR2 FQGNSA. This CDR3 spans 14 amino acids. In DNA form, the CDR3 reads TGTGCCAGCAGCTACCGGGACAGGGGGCAAGGCTACACCTTC. This translates into CASSYRDRGQGYTF.

The chain combines TRBV25-1 with TRBJ2-1; the match to TRBD2 covers 7 bases. The CDR3 consists of 14 residues. CDR1 is MGHDK, CDR2 SYGVNS, per germline. The V gene end was trimmed by 8 bases and the J gene end by 0 bases; junction bases not matched to a gene: 4. CDR3 in DNA: TGTGCCAGCGGGGGGAGGGCCTCCTACAATGAGCAGTTCTTC. Translation: CASGGRASYNEQFF. The complete variable domain, with remaining parts taken from reference TRBV25-1 and TRBJ2-1, reads EADIYQTPRYLVIGTGKKITLECSQTMGHDKMYWYQQDPGMELHLIHYSYGVNSTEKGDLSSESTVSRIRTEHFPLTLESARPSHTSQYLCASGGRASYNEQFFGPGTRLTVL.

The chain recombines TRBV4-2 with TRBJ2-7; 11 bases align to TRBD2. The length of the CDR3 is 18 residues. The junction had 11 bases not matched to a gene; V was cut back by 2 bases and J by 2 bases. From germline, CDR1 is LGHNA and CDR2 YNFKEQ. The CDR3 spells CASSQWWGGTSGTYEQYF. The CDR3 DNA reads TGTGCCAGCAGCCAATGGTGGGGCGGGACTAGCGGAACCTACGAGCAGTACTTC.

The V call is TRBV9, the J call TRBJ1-1; 8 nucleotides line up with TRBD1. V shed 6 bases, J shed 1 base, and the junction held 5 bases outside the gene matches. CDR1 and CDR2 (germline): SGDLS, YYNGEE. The CDR3 runs to 14 residues. CDR3 DNA: TGTGCCAGCAACCCCGGGACAGGGAACACTGAAGCTTTCTTT. It is translated as CASNPGTGNTEAFF.

The CDR3 coding sequence is TGTGCCAGCAGTTCGACCGGGACAGGGTTGGCTGGAAACACCATATATTTT. It encodes CASSSTGTGLAGNTIYF. The V call is TRBV28, the J call TRBJ1-3; 9 positions match TRBD1. The CDR3 has 17 amino acids. The junction had 9 bases not matched to a gene; V was cut back by 4 bases and J by 2 bases. Germline V lookup: CDR1 MDHEN, CDR2 SYDVKM.

The chain combines TRBV13 with TRBJ1-4, with D perhaps TRBD1 (5 bases). The V end lost 5 bases, the J end lost 9 bases, and 16 bases lay between the germline ends. Germline assignment: CDR1 PRHDT and CDR2 FYEKMQ (reference sequence). The length of the CDR3 is 14 residues. The CDR3 spells CASSQQGTPQKLFF. CDR3 DNA sequence: TGTGCCAGCAGCCAGCAGGGTACTCCTCAAAAACTGTTTTTT.

This clone came up once. The V and J genes are TRBV6-5 and TRBJ2-7; 8 bases are a match to TRBD1. Unmatched junction bases numbered 5, after V lost 2 bases and J lost 5 bases. Germline values: CDR1 MNHEY, CDR2 SVGAGI. The CDR3 has 14 amino acids. Written as DNA, the CDR3 is TGTGCCAGCAGTTACACCAGGGGGCCCAACGAGCAGTACTTC. Protein product: CASSYTRGPNEQYF.

The chain uses TRBV6-1 and TRBJ2-1, with TRBD1 as a possible D gene (6 bases). Trimming removed 6 bases at V and 8 bases at J, with 11 bases between. CDR1 is MNHNS and CDR2 is SASEGT in the germline V gene. This CDR3 comprises 12 residues. The CDR3 bases are TGTGCCAGCAGATTAGGGGGAGATGAGCAGTTCTTC. Protein product: CASRLGGDEQFF.

The chain recombines TRBV15 with TRBJ2-5, with 8 nucleotides matching TRBD1. CDR3 length: 14 residues. Looked up from germline, CDR1 is LNHNV and CDR2 is YYDKDF (reference sequence). The J segment lost 2 bases and the V segment lost 5 bases, leaving 4 bases of the junction unmatched. DNA for the CDR3: TGTGCCACCAGCGCACAGGGGGGACAAGAGACCCAGTACTTC. It codes for CATSAQGGQETQYF.